The entry below describes one T cell receptor beta chain. Its antigen is currently not known. No quality values exist for individual bases; no much larger clone is one base distant. Taken from cysteine to phenylalanine, the CDR3 has 13 residues. CDR3 DNA is the only sequence kept; it has 39 bases, read in frame from the first base. The V and J ends are trimmed by 5 bases and 1 base, leaving 9 bases between them. CDR1 SGHKS and CDR2 YYEKEE were looked up in the germline V gene (reference sequence). High-throughput TCRbeta CDR3 sequencing of frozen genomic DNA was performed by immunoSEQ, including PCR amplification, mapping, bias correction and internal controls. Processing in the source paper ran as follows. Productive rearrangements were retained, and unique TCRbeta sequences were defined by the CDR3 nucleotide sequence together with the V and J gene. For classification of a sequence as donor-reactive, at least 5-fold expansion in CFSE-low cells relative to unstimulated pre-transplant cells and a frequency of at least 0.01% were required. Minimum frequency thresholds were set for each subject on the basis of the unstimulated sample with the lowest template count, so that a detection power of at least 90% was ensured. Jensen-Shannon divergence between the top 1000 TCRbeta sequences after and before transplant was used to measure repertoire turnover. Two-sided Fisher's exact tests were used to test for changes in how often donor-reactive sequences were detected. TCRdb holds this immuneACCESS table with in-frame rearrangements only. Some clones are missing; in checked studies, unresolved V genes explain under half, and the rest has no known cause. That table furnishes V, J and clone size, whereas the DNA furnished D and trimming. Recorded for this sample are roughly 10,000 clones; 60% to 80% of them occurred a single time. The top ten clones comprise about 50% of the sample.

The data belong to a study of T cell clones after liver transplantation (dated by TCRdb to between 2018 and 2021). As for the study more broadly: Samples were obtained from ITN030ST, a randomized trial in which withdrawal of immunosuppression was attempted within 2 years of liver transplantation. Third party-reactive TCRbeta sequences from pre-transplant MLRs were also identified as an antigen-independent comparator for donor-reactive sequences. After a pre-transplant mixed lymphocyte reaction, TCRbeta sequencing was used to pinpoint donor-reactive T cell clones, which were subsequently tracked in post-transplant blood. Blood samples were collected pre-transplant, pre-randomization before withdrawal, and post-randomization after either complete withdrawal or failed withdrawal. Three of the eight recipients were HCV-positive; the others were transplanted for non-autoimmune, non-viral indications. The study cohort included 8 liver transplant recipients, of whom 3 were classified as tolerant and 5 as non-tolerant. Tolerance meant complete immunosuppression withdrawal for at least one year without liver enzymes rising beyond twice the upper limit of normal. The subjects received no induction therapy and were kept on standard immunosuppression until randomization at 12-24 months post-transplant. On the study overall, not on this receptor specifically: Because allograft tissue specimens were not available, migration of donor-reactive T cells into the graft, rather than deletion, may have occurred. In most of the 8 subjects, circulating donor-reactive CD4 TCRbeta sequences decreased significantly after transplant, regardless of tolerance or HCV status. The decline in donor-reactive sequences exceeded the decline in third party-reactive sequences, suggesting partial antigen-specific deletion that was unrelated to withdrawal success. Once repertoire turnover was taken into account, donor-reactive detection showed a significant reduction for CD4 in 7 of 8 subjects and for CD8 in 8 of 8. In two subjects, low numbers of available donor cells limited the measurable donor-reactive repertoire. The conclusions were considered preliminary, being limited by small, heterogeneous patient numbers and non-standardized post-transplant time points.

Thawed unstimulated PBMCs were stained for CD3, CD4 and CD8 and FACS-sorted into CD3+CD4+ and CD3+CD8+ populations. All 8 studied subjects were randomized to withdrawal of immunosuppression. The Qiagen DNeasy Blood and Tissue Kit was used for genomic DNA isolation. The TCR originated in a human patient who received a liver transplant. In transplant recipients, some T cells may be of donor rather than host origin. The material sequenced was CD8+ T cells from blood, taken at the 22-month timepoint. The chain links TRBV5-5 with TRBJ1-1; the D gene is not confidently resolved. The CDR3 here reads CASRKGGNTEAFF. The DNA is as follows: TGTGCCAGCAGGAAGGGTGGGAACACTGAAGCTTTCTTT.